Listed below are T cell receptor beta chains from one sample, sequenced in a study of T cells in narcolepsy. Method: immunoSEQ multiplex PCR; TCRdb's copy keeps in-frame clones and lacks some. The table lists tens of thousands of clones, approximately 83% of them singletons, with 0.55% to 0.75% in the top ten. Sequenced sample: CD45RA- memory CD4+ T cells from PBMCs. Every receptor here comes from a human donor with narcolepsy. Each CDR3 is given with its conserved first and last residue. The D gene is left open where the match is weak. The size entry is marked missing in some rows and otherwise reads once, few, many or a size class.

>TRBV29-1|TRBD1|TRBJ1-1|-
TGCAGCGGGAACAGGGGGATGAACACTGAAGCTTTCTTT
CSGNRGMNTEAFF
>TRBV27|-|TRBJ2-7|-
TGTGCCAGCCCAACCCGGGGGCCGAGCTCCTACGAGCAGTACTTC
CASPTRGPSSYEQYF
>TRBV7-2|-|TRBJ1-2|-
TGTGCCAGCAGCTTAGCCGGCTATGGCTACACCTTC
CASSLAGYGYTF
>TRBV19|TRBD1|TRBJ2-2|-
TGTGCCAGTACCCCCCCACGACAGGGGCTGAACACCGGGGAGCTGTTTTTT
CASTPPRQGLNTGELFF
>TRBV7-3|-|TRBJ1-1|-
TGTGCCAGCAGCTCGCAGGCGAACACTGAAGCTTTCTTT
CASSSQANTEAFF
>TRBV7-9|-|TRBJ2-2|-
TGTGCCAGCAGCTTAGCCGGGGCCGCAGAGCTGTTTTTT
CASSLAGAAELFF
>TRBV7-8|TRBD1|TRBJ1-5|-
TGTGCCAGCAGCTTAGCTGGGGGACAGATCAATCAGCCCCAGCATTTT
CASSLAGGQINQPQHF
>TRBV4-2|-|TRBJ2-3|-
TGTGCCAGCAGCCCTTCGGTAGATACGCAGTATTTT
CASSPSVDTQYF
>TRBV27|-|TRBJ1-5|-
TGTGCCAGCAGCACCGGGATAAATCAGCCCCAGCATTTT
CASSTGINQPQHF
>TRBV2|-|TRBJ1-2|-
TGTGCCAGCAGTGCTTCCGGGGCCAACTATGGCTACACCTTC
CASSASGANYGYTF
>TRBV19|-|TRBJ1-6|-
TGTGCCAGTAGTCCCTTTTCACAGGGTGGGGGATCACCCCTCCACTTT
CASSPFSQGGGSPLHF
>TRBV6-5|-|TRBJ2-5|-
TGTGCCAGTGATAACAGGGGAGGGGAGACCCAGTACTTC
CASDNRGGETQYF
>TRBV19|-|TRBJ2-6|-
TGTGCCAGTAGTCTACAGGTCCCAAGCTCTGGGGCCAACGTCCTGACTTTC
CASSLQVPSSGANVLTF
>TRBV4-1|TRBD2|TRBJ2-1|-
TGCGCCAGCACCCTCGGACTAGCGGGGGGACCCAGACACAATGAGCAGTTCTTC
CASTLGLAGGPRHNEQFF
>TRBV7-9|-|TRBJ1-3|-
TGTGCCAGCAGCCCCCTCAAGGGAATGGACACCATATATTTT
CASSPLKGMDTIYF
>TRBV18|-|TRBJ2-1|-
TGTGCCAGCTCACCACCGCAAAAAAGGGGTGAGCAGTTCTTC
CASSPPQKRGEQFF
>TRBV7-3|-|TRBJ1-2|once
TGTGCCAGCAGCTCAATAGGCTATGGCTACACCTTC
CASSSIGYGYTF
>TRBV18|-|TRBJ2-1|-
TGTGCCAGCTCCCCCGGGACCATAACCTCCAATGAGCAGTTCTTC
CASSPGTITSNEQFF
>TRBV7-7|-|TRBJ2-7|-
TGTGCCAGCAGCTTAGGAATTTCTGGAGGAGACGAGCAGTACTTC
CASSLGISGGDEQYF
>TRBV29-1|-|TRBJ2-5|-
TGCAGCGCTGGAGCCGACCAAGAGACCCAGTACTTC
CSAGADQETQYF
>TRBV14|-|TRBJ2-1|-
TGTGCCAGCAGCCAAGGGGCGGCTCAATACAATGAGCAGTTCTTC
CASSQGAAQYNEQFF
>TRBV5-1|-|TRBJ2-1|-
TGCGCCAGCAGACGGGGGTCCTACAATGAGCAGTTCTTC
CASRRGSYNEQFF
>TRBV6-5|-|TRBJ2-2|-
TGTGCCAGCAGTGACCTCACCGGGGAGCTGTTTTTT
CASSDLTGELFF
>TRBV5-6|-|TRBJ1-1|-
TGTGCCAGCAGCTTGATCGGGTCGGGGATGGTAGCTGAAGCTTTCTTT
CASSLIGSGMVAEAFF
>TRBV6-4|TRBD2|TRBJ2-1|-
TGTGCCAGCAGTGTAGTAGGCGGGAGGGACAATGAGCAGTTCTTC
CASSVVGGRDNEQFF
>TRBV2|-|TRBJ2-7|-
TGTGCCAGCAGTGAAAATGAGGTCTCCTACGAGCAGTACTTC
CASSENEVSYEQYF